This TCR beta chain emerged from a study of T cell repertoires in cytomegalovirus infection. This clonotype has a count of ten or more. Its antigen is not identified. TCRdb itself ran the reads through MiXCR, one entry per CDR3 protein. The data show over 250,000 distinct CDR3 sequences, 20% to 25% seen once. The V gene lost 5 bases and the J gene lost 1 base, with 11 bases spanning the gap. Germline V gene lookup returns CDR1 SGHTA and CDR2 FQGNSA. CDR3 length equals 14 residues. The source is a human donor in good health (CMV status not recorded). Some clones in this sample may be carry-over from other donors' samples. The specimen was cultured PBMCs, collected from culture after CMV antigen stimulation. The V gene is TRBV7-2, the J gene TRBJ1-1; D uncertain. The CDR3 protein is CASSPVGWNTEAFF. In DNA, the CDR3 is TGTGCCAGCAGCCCGGTAGGGTGGAACACTGAAGCTTTCTTT. Drawing the rest from reference TRBV7-2 and TRBJ1-1, the complete variable domain is GAGVSQSPSNKVTEKGKDVELRCDPISGHTALYWYRQSLGQGLEFLIYFQGNSAPDKSGLPSDRFSAERTGGSVSTLTIQRTQQEDSAVYLCASSPVGWNTEAFFGQGTRLTVV.